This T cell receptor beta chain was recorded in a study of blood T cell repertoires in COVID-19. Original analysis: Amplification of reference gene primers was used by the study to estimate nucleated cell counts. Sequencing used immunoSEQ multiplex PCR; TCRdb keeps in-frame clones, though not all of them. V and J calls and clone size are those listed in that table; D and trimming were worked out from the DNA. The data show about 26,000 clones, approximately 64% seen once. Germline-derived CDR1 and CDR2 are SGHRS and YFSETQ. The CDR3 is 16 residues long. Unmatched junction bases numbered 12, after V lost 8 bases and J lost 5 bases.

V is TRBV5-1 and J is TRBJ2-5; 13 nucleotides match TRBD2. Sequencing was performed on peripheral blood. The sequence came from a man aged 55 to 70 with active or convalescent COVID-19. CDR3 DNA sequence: TGCGCCAGGACCCGGACTAGCGGGAGTTTGAAGGAGACCCAGTACTTC. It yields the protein CARTRTSGSLKETQYF. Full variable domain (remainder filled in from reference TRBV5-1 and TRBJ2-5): KAGVTQTPRYLIKTRGQQVTLSCSPISGHRSVSWYQQTPGQGLQFLFEYFSETQRNKGNFPGRFSGRQFSNSRSEMNVSTLELGDSALYLCARTRTSGSLKETQYFGPGTRLLVL.